This entry lists 29 T cell receptor beta chains sequenced from one sample in a study of blood T cell repertoires in COVID-19. Repertoires were generated with immunoSEQ multiplex PCR, while TCRdb's copy carries only in-frame clones and drops some. This repertoire shows about 79,000 clones, around 88% found once; its top ten account for roughly 13%. What was sequenced was peripheral blood. The receptors were sampled from a man in his 70s with active or convalescent COVID-19.

CDR3 protein: CASSYRDIGNEQFF. As DNA, the CDR3 is TGTGCCAGCAGCTACCGGGACATCGGCAATGAGCAGTTCTTC. V gene TRBV5-5 combines with J gene TRBJ2-1, with a possible D match to TRBD1 (6 bases). CDR1 and CDR2 from the germline V gene are SGHKS and YYEKEE (reference sequence). This CDR3 comprises 14 residues. V lost 3 bases and J lost 6, with 13 bases in between. Combining the CDR3 with reference TRBV5-5 and TRBJ2-1 gives the whole variable domain DAGVTQSPTHLIKTRGQQVTLRCSPISGHKSVSWYQQVLGQGPQFIFQYYEKEERGRGNFPDRFSARQFPNYSSELNVNALLLGDSALYLCASSYRDIGNEQFFGPGTRLTVL.

This clone appeared a few times. CDR3 loop: CASSRGQGNSPLHF. The CDR3 DNA reads as TGTGCCAGCAGCCGGGGACAGGGTAATTCACCCCTCCACTTT. V is TRBV3-1 (or the pseudogene TRBV3-2) and J is TRBJ1-6; 9 bases align to TRBD1. The junction had 1 base not matched to a gene; V was cut back by 4 bases and J by 6 bases. CDR1 is LGHDT, CDR2 YNNKEL, per germline (reference sequence). The CDR3 spans 14 residues.

The rearrangement uses TRBV7-9 and TRBJ1-2, with TRBD1 as a possible D gene (6 bases). This CDR3 spans 16 amino acids. The germline V and J ends were trimmed by 10 bases and 4 bases, with 25 bases remaining between them. Per the germline V gene, CDR1 is SEHNR and CDR2 is FQNEAQ (reference sequence). CDR3 nucleotide sequence: TGTGCCACCCGAAGGGGGGGATCCGGTTCGGGCTATGGCTACACCTTC. This sequence encodes CATRRGGSGSGYGYTF.

The J gene is TRBJ2-5, the V gene TRBV5-5, with D possibly being TRBD1 (6 bases). V dropped 0 bases and J dropped 5 bases, with 17 bases sitting between them. CDR1 and CDR2 (germline): SGHKS, YYEKEE (reference sequence). The CDR3 loop spans 16 amino acids. CDR3 DNA sequence: TGTGCCAGCAGCTTGGGGGTAACAGGGAGAGTGGAGACCCAGTACTTC. Its protein product is CASSLGVTGRVETQYF.

The chain employs TRBV19 and TRBJ1-5, with TRBD1 matching 9 bases. The CDR3 totals 15 residues. Losses at the gene ends were 6 bases for V and 0 bases for J; bases not matched to a gene: 3. Per the germline V gene, CDR1 is LNHDA and CDR2 is SQIVND (reference sequence). CDR3 sequence (DNA): TGTGCCAGTAGGGACAGGGGCTTTAGCAATCAGCCCCAGCATTTT. Protein sequence: CASRDRGFSNQPQHF.

This chain joins TRBV13 and TRBJ1-4; possibly TRBD1 for D (6 bases). This CDR3 region has 16 residues. Germline lookup yields CDR1 PRHDT and CDR2 FYEKMQ (reference sequence). Between the trimmed V and J ends, which lost 3 bases and 5 bases, there was a span of 16 bases. In DNA form, the CDR3 reads TGTGCCAGCAGCTTGGCAAGGGGCAGGGGCAATGAAAAACTGTTTTTT. Translating it yields CASSLARGRGNEKLFF.

The V gene is TRBV5-1, the J gene TRBJ2-2; D is perhaps TRBD2 (5 bases). V lost 5 bases, J lost 7 bases, and 12 bases lay in between. CDR3 length: 13 amino acids. The V gene's germline CDR1 is SGHRS and CDR2 YFSETQ. Here the CDR3 reads CASRGTGIGELFF. CDR3 nucleotide sequence: TGCGCCAGCAGGGGTACCGGGATCGGGGAGCTGTTTTTT.

The genes are TRBV5-1 and TRBJ1-1; D call uncertain. The CDR3 has 16 residues. The V end was cut by 4 bases, the J end by 1 base, with 17 bases between. The germline CDR1 and CDR2 sequences are SGHRS and YFSETQ. The CDR3 reads CASSQRQAGSNTEAFF. For the CDR3, the DNA is TGCGCCAGCAGCCAGAGGCAGGCGGGATCGAACACTGAAGCTTTCTTT.

V is TRBV15 and J is TRBJ2-3, with D possibly being TRBD2 (6 bases). The CDR3 consists of 16 residues. Germline CDR1 reads LNHNV; CDR2 reads YYDKDF (reference sequence). V was shortened by 0 bases and J by 3 bases, with 13 bases between the two germline ends. The chain's CDR3 is CATSRDLGGATDTQYF. CDR3 DNA: TGTGCCACCAGCAGAGATCTCGGGGGAGCGACAGATACGCAGTATTTT.

The J gene is TRBJ2-1, the V gene TRBV12-5; the match to TRBD1 covers 8 bases. The CDR3 has 16 amino acids. The V and J ends lost 1 base and 2 bases, in that order; junction bases with no gene match: 4. CDR1 is LGHNT and CDR2 is FRNRAP in the germline V gene. The CDR3 DNA follows: TGTGCTAGTGGTTTGGGGGGACAGGACGCCTACAATGAGCAGTTCTTC. The encoded protein is CASGLGGQDAYNEQFF. The full variable domain, with the rest looked up from reference TRBV12-5 and TRBJ2-1, is DARVTQTPRHKVTEMGQEVTMRCQPILGHNTVFWYRQTMMQGLELLAYFRNRAPLDDSGMPKDRFSAEMPDATLATLKIQPSEPRDSAVYFCASGLGGQDAYNEQFFGPGTRLTVL.

The chain has TRBV30 and TRBJ1-4; possible D gene TRBD1, 6 bases. Deletions cut 2 bases from V and 13 bases from J, with 17 bases between. The CDR3 spans 13 residues. Germline V gene sequence: CDR1 GTSNPN, CDR2 SVGIG (reference sequence). The CDR3 loop is CAWSIGQMGGLFF. DNA of the CDR3: TGTGCCTGGAGTATAGGACAGATGGGCGGACTGTTTTTT. The whole variable domain, filled in from reference TRBV30 and TRBJ1-4, reads SQTIHQWPATLVQPVGSPLSLECTVEGTSNPNLYWYRQAAGRGLQLLFYSVGIGQISSEVPQNLSASRPQDRQFILSSKKLLLSDSGFYLCAWSIGQMGGLFFGSGTQLSVL.

This rearrangement joins TRBV5-8 to TRBJ2-7; D may be TRBD2 (6 bases). V was clipped by 4 bases and J by 7 bases, with 21 bases between them. The CDR3 spans 15 residues. The germline CDR1 and CDR2 sequences are SGHTS and YDEGEE. As DNA, the CDR3 is TGTGCCAGCAGCCCCGAGGGTCCCGCCGCGGGGGAGCAGTACTTC. Protein: CASSPEGPAAGEQYF.

The chain employs TRBV20-1 and TRBJ1-2; a weak D match, TRBD1 (5 bases). The CDR3 sequence is 12 residues long. The germline V gene encodes CDR1 DFQATT and CDR2 SNEGSKA (reference sequence). The germline V and J ends were trimmed by 6 bases and 2 bases, with 10 bases remaining between them. CDR3 DNA: TGCAGTGCGAGTGCAGGGAACTATGGCTACACCTTC. This encodes CSASAGNYGYTF.

J is TRBJ2-7 and V is TRBV6-5; 13 bases map to TRBD2. Germline V gene data show CDR1 as MNHEY and CDR2 as SVGAGI. The junction had 2 bases not matched to a gene; V was cut back by 6 bases and J by 3 bases. This CDR3 region has 14 residues. The CDR3, as DNA: TGTGCCAGCAGCGGGACTAGCGGGAACTACGAGCAGTACTTC. This sequence encodes CASSGTSGNYEQYF.

The rearrangement uses TRBV18 and TRBJ1-1; a possible D gene is TRBD1 (5 bases). V was clipped by 3 bases and J by 1 base, with 9 bases between them. Germline loops: CDR1 KGHSH, CDR2 LQKENI. This CDR3 has 14 amino acids. The CDR3 DNA follows: TGTGCCAGCTCACCCGCGCAGGGGAACACTGAAGCTTTCTTT. Translated, it gives CASSPAQGNTEAFF. Full variable domain (rest looked up from reference TRBV18 and TRBJ1-1): NAGVMQNPRHLVRRRGQEARLRCSPMKGHSHVYWYRQLPEEGLKFMVYLQKENIIDESGMPKERFSAEFPKEGPSILRIQQVVRGDSAAYFCASSPAQGNTEAFFGQGTRLTVV.

About this clone: Other DNA sequences from this sample encode an identical CDR3 as well. This chain uses TRBV5-8 with TRBJ2-7; the match to TRBD1 covers 10 bases. CDR3 length: 15 amino acids. Per germline, CDR1 SGHTS and CDR2 YDEGEE. After removal of 0 bases from V and 3 bases from J, the junction contained 3 bases not matched to a gene. CDR3 sequence reads: CASSLAGQGVYEQYF. The CDR3 DNA sequence: TGTGCCAGCAGCTTGGCAGGACAGGGGGTCTACGAGCAGTACTTC.

The chain has TRBV6-1 and TRBJ2-3; 8 bases match TRBD2. Germline CDR1 MNHNS, CDR2 SASEGT. The CDR3 spans 14 residues. V lost 2 bases, J lost 8 bases, and 6 bases stayed unmatched. For the CDR3, the DNA is TGTGCCAGCAGTGAAACTAGCGGAGGGGGTACGCAGTATTTT. Translation: CASSETSGGGTQYF.

The V and J genes are TRBV18 and TRBJ2-2; TRBD1 aligns across 7 bases. The CDR3 is made up of 15 amino acids. Trimming removed 3 bases from V and 7 bases from J; junction bases left unmatched: 8. Germline V gives CDR1 KGHSH, CDR2 LQKENI. In DNA form, the CDR3 reads TGTGCCAGCTCACCCCTCGGGACAGATCTCGGGGAGCTGTTTTTT. Its translation is CASSPLGTDLGELFF.

The V call is TRBV6-5, the J call TRBJ1-2, with 10 positions matching TRBD1. CDR1 is MNHEY, CDR2 SVGAGI, per germline. CDR3 length: 13 residues. V dropped 6 bases and J dropped 6; count of bases not matched to a gene: 4. The CDR3 DNA sequence: TGTGCCAGCAGGACAGGGGGCTTGCATGGCTACACCTTC. This sequence encodes CASRTGGLHGYTF.

Here the CDR3 DNA reads TGTGCCAGCAGCCCGACAGGGGATGAAAATGAGCAGTTCTTC. This sequence encodes CASSPTGDENEQFF. This chain connects TRBV6-5 to TRBJ2-1, with TRBD1 identical over 8 bases. The germline gives CDR1 MNHEY, CDR2 SVGAGI. This CDR3 contains 14 residues. The J segment lost 7 bases and the V segment lost 6 bases, leaving 8 bases of the junction unmatched.

CDR3 loop: CAISQRTGDHNEQFF. In DNA form, the CDR3 reads TGTGCCATTTCCCAAAGGACAGGGGACCACAATGAGCAGTTCTTC. V gene TRBV6-5 combines with J gene TRBJ2-1, with 9 bases aligning to TRBD1. Germline V gives CDR1 MNHEY, CDR2 SVGAGI. CDR3 length: 15 amino acids. V lost 10 bases and J lost 5; bases outside the gene matches: 12.

The rearrangement uses TRBV27 and TRBJ1-6; possible D gene TRBD1, 6 bases. Trimming cost V 1 base and J 7 bases, with 14 bases left between them. This CDR3 has 16 residues. Looked up from germline, CDR1 is MNHEY and CDR2 is SMNVEV (reference sequence). The CDR3 DNA sequence: TGTGCCAGCAGTTTATTTGGGGGGGCAGCAAATTCACCCCTCCACTTT. Residues: CASSLFGGAANSPLHF.

This clone appeared once. The chain has TRBV5-1 and TRBJ2-1; 8 nucleotides agree with TRBD2. This CDR3 region has 14 residues. The junction had 4 bases not matched to a gene; V was cut back by 3 bases and J by 5 bases. Germline values: CDR1 SGHRS, CDR2 YFSETQ. In nucleotides, the CDR3 is TGCGCCAGCAGCTCGGCGGGAGGAAACAATGAGCAGTTCTTC. Translation: CASSSAGGNNEQFF.

As DNA, the CDR3 is TGTGCCAGCAGCGCCTACGACGGAGGTAATTCACCCCTCCACTTT. Protein sequence: CASSAYDGGNSPLHF. This chain connects TRBV9 to TRBJ1-6, with D unresolved. Trimming pared 3 bases from V and 6 bases from J, leaving 13 bases between. Germline CDR1 is SGDLS and CDR2 is YYNGEE. The CDR3 loop spans 15 amino acids.

V gene TRBV19 combines with J gene TRBJ1-6; 11 positions match TRBD1. The ends lost 6 bases at V and 10 bases at J; junction bases unmatched: 5. CDR3 length: 14 residues. The germline gives CDR1 LNHDA, CDR2 SQIVND (reference sequence). The CDR3 DNA is TGTGCCAGTAGAGGGACAGGGGGACAATCACCCCTCCACTTT. Protein product: CASRGTGGQSPLHF.

The chain combines TRBV27 with TRBJ2-2; the match to TRBD2 covers 13 bases. Germline trimming cut 4 bases from V and 6 bases from J; bases unmatched to any gene: 5. The CDR3 length is 16 residues. From germline, CDR1 is MNHEY and CDR2 SMNVEV (reference sequence). As DNA, the CDR3 is TGTGCCAGCAGTTCGGGACTAGCGGGAAGTCCCGGGGAGCTGTTTTTT. Translating it yields CASSSGLAGSPGELFF.

This clone was seen a single time. V and J are TRBV2 and TRBJ2-3; no reliable D call. V lost 6 bases, J lost 6 bases, and 13 bases lay in between. The CDR3 length is 13 residues. The germline CDR1 and CDR2 sequences are SNHLY and FYNNEI. The CDR3 DNA follows: TGTGCCAGCAGGGTCGACATTGGCGATACGCAGTATTTT. It specifies CASRVDIGDTQYF.

The V gene is TRBV28, the J gene TRBJ1-2, with D hard to call. The CDR3 loop spans 14 amino acids. V lost 5 bases and J 5 bases, leaving 15 bases between the germline ends. The germline V gene has CDR1 MDHEN and CDR2 SYDVKM. CDR3 nucleotide sequence: TGTGCCAGCAGTGCTCAGGCTGCCCGGTATGGCTACACCTTC. Protein sequence: CASSAQAARYGYTF.

This clone came up once. This sequence joins TRBV7-2 and TRBJ2-7; 7 bases line up with TRBD2. CDR1 is SGHTA and CDR2 is FQGNSA in the germline V gene. J lost 3 bases, V lost 3 bases, and 2 bases had no gene match. CDR3 length: 13 residues. CDR3 sequence (DNA): TGTGCCAGCAGCTTCGGGAGGAGCTACGAGCAGTACTTC. This codes for CASSFGRSYEQYF. Drawing the rest from reference TRBV7-2 and TRBJ2-7, the complete variable domain is GAGVSQSPSNKVTEKGKDVELRCDPISGHTALYWYRQSLGQGLEFLIYFQGNSAPDKSGLPSDRFSAERTGGSVSTLTIQRTQQEDSAVYLCASSFGRSYEQYFGPGTRLTVT.